The TCR beta chain described here comes from a study of T-cell memory formation after mild COVID-19. Study-wide results and caveats: While clones contracting from day 15 to 85 were balanced between CD4 and CD8, later expanders leaned CD4+.

This CDR3 is 14 amino acids long. V lost 5 bases and J lost 8, with 13 bases in between. Turning to this clonotype: Its antigen is not known.

TCRdb used MiXCR to reprocess the 5' RACE reads, holding one entry per CDR3 protein. The sample yields 300,000 to 350,000 distinct CDR3 sequences, approximately 15% seen once. Material for sequencing was PBMCs or a T cell subset sorted from them (not recorded which). The rearrangement joins TRBV12-3 or TRBV12-4 to TRBJ1-6; TRBD1 is a possible D gene (6 bases). This TCR came from a man aged 18 to 30 who had mild COVID-19 (a few samples of this study predate the infection). Cell type and time point are not known. The CDR3 loop is CASSPYHRDSPLHF. CDR3 DNA sequence: TGTGCCAGCAGTCCATACCACAGGGATTCACCCCTCCACTTT.